One sample yielded the 18 T cell receptor beta chains listed below, sequenced in a study of blood T cell repertoires in COVID-19. Sequenced by immunoSEQ multiplex PCR; TCRdb stores in-frame clones only, minus some. The data hold some 25,000 clones, with 75% to 90% observed a single time. The sample taken for sequencing was peripheral blood. The receptor source for this set is a woman in her seventies with COVID-19, enrolled during active disease.

The genes are TRBV29-1 and TRBJ1-1; D may be TRBD1 (6 bases). Germline lookup yields CDR1 SQVTM and CDR2 ANQGSEA. The V and J ends lost 4 bases and 8 bases respectively, with 11 bases between them. The CDR3 has 11 amino acids. CDR3 loop: CSVAGAIEAFF. The CDR3 DNA follows: TGCAGCGTTGCAGGGGCAATAGAAGCTTTCTTT.

The chain recombines TRBV18 with TRBJ2-3; 10 bases line up with TRBD2. The trim removed 4 bases at V and 6 bases at J, leaving 7 bases unmatched. The CDR3 is made up of 15 amino acids. In germline, CDR1 is KGHSH, CDR2 LQKENI. CDR3 region: CASSRAGGAFDTQYF. For the CDR3, the DNA is TGTGCCAGCTCACGAGCGGGAGGGGCGTTCGATACGCAGTATTTT.

The chain uses TRBV27 and TRBJ1-3; D call uncertain. CDR1 and CDR2 (germline): MNHEY, SMNVEV (reference sequence). This CDR3 is 13 amino acids long. Trimming pared 7 bases from V and 3 bases from J, leaving 10 bases between. CDR3 nucleotides: TGTGCCAGCACAAGCGGGTTTGGAAACACCATATATTTT. Translated: CASTSGFGNTIYF.

CDR3 sequence (DNA): TGTGCCAGCAGTGAAGTGGGCGGGGGGCATCGCGAGCAGTACGTC. This gives the protein CASSEVGGGHREQYV. This chain links TRBV6-1 with TRBJ2-7; 8 bases line up with TRBD2. CDR3 length: 15 residues. Germline V gives CDR1 MNHNS, CDR2 SASEGT. After removal of 1 base from V and 6 bases from J, the junction contained 8 bases not matched to a gene.

About this clone itself: Other DNA sequences in the same sample also yield this CDR3. The chain recombines TRBV20-1 with TRBJ2-5; TRBD1 is a possible D gene (5 bases). The length of the CDR3 is 11 residues. Trimming left V 2 bases short and J 4 bases short, with 5 bases between. Looked up from germline, CDR1 is DFQATT and CDR2 is SNEGSKA (reference sequence). Here the CDR3 DNA reads TGCAGTGCTAGACAGGGAGAGACCCAGTACTTC. Amino acid sequence: CSARQGETQYF.

The chain is built from TRBV29-1 and TRBJ2-7; 10 nucleotides agree with TRBD1. The V gene end was trimmed by 3 bases and the J gene end by 2 bases; junction bases not matched to a gene: 10. The CDR3 has 16 amino acids. Germline CDR1 reads SQVTM; CDR2 reads ANQGSEA. The CDR3 region has the DNA TGCAGCGTTGAGGGCGGAGAGGACAGGGGGACCTACGAGCAGTACTTC. Translation: CSVEGGEDRGTYEQYF.

This chain joins TRBV7-2 and TRBJ1-2; D might be TRBD1 (5 bases). V was cut by 4 bases and J by 8 bases, with 20 bases left in between. Germline V gives CDR1 SGHTA, CDR2 FQGNSA. The CDR3 is 15 amino acids. CDR3 in amino acids: CASSSALTGLGGYTF. The CDR3 DNA reads as TGTGCCAGCAGCTCCGCCCTCACAGGTCTCGGGGGCTACACCTTC. Using reference TRBV7-2 and TRBJ1-2 for the parts outside the CDR3, the full variable domain is GAGVSQSPSNKVTEKGKDVELRCDPISGHTALYWYRQSLGQGLEFLIYFQGNSAPDKSGLPSDRFSAERTGGSVSTLTIQRTQQEDSAVYLCASSSALTGLGGYTFGSGTRLTVV.

The chain has TRBV6-6 and TRBJ2-2; maybe TRBD1 (6 bases). V was clipped by 6 bases and J by 1 base, with 12 bases between them. This CDR3 has 15 residues. Per germline, CDR1 MNHNY and CDR2 SVGAGI (reference sequence). The DNA for the CDR3 is TGTGCCAGCAGGTCACAGGGCCGGAACACCGGGGAGCTGTTTTTT. Protein product: CASRSQGRNTGELFF.

The V gene is TRBV19, the J gene TRBJ1-5; D ambiguous. The CDR3 is made up of 13 amino acids. CDR1 is LNHDA, CDR2 SQIVND, per germline (reference sequence). Trimming shortened V by 1 base and J by 7 bases, and 8 bases separated the two germline ends. The CDR3 here is CASSIVGFQPQHF. CDR3 nucleotides: TGTGCCAGTAGTATAGTCGGGTTCCAGCCCCAGCATTTT.

The CDR3 region has the DNA TGTGCCAGCAGTCGAGCGGGTGGCGGGGAGCTGTTTTTT. It codes for CASSRAGGGELFF. The chain links TRBV2 to TRBJ2-2, with a possible D match to TRBD2 (6 bases). The CDR3 runs to 13 residues. The V gene lost 5 bases and the J gene lost 7 bases, with 11 bases spanning the gap. Germline CDR1 SNHLY, CDR2 FYNNEI.

The J gene is TRBJ2-2, the V gene TRBV4-1, with 7 bases lining up with TRBD2. This CDR3 spans 17 amino acids. V was clipped by 0 bases and J by 0 bases; unmatched bases: 4. Germline lookup yields CDR1 MGHRA and CDR2 YSYEKL. The CDR3 nucleotides read TGCGCCAGCAGCCAAGATTTTGGGGGGGCGAACACCGGGGAGCTGTTTTTT. Its protein product is CASSQDFGGANTGELFF.

This rearrangement joins TRBV10-3 to TRBJ1-3; 7 bases fit TRBD1. The V segment lost 5 bases and the J segment 0 bases; nucleotides outside the gene matches: 4. From germline, CDR1 is ENHRY and CDR2 SYGVKD. This CDR3 contains 15 residues. The CDR3 DNA reads TGTGCCATCAGTCTTGGACAGGCCTCTGGAAACACCATATATTTT. It yields the protein CAISLGQASGNTIYF.

DNA for the CDR3: TGTGCCAGCAGACGACAGGGAATAGGAGCCTACGAGCAGTACTTC. Amino acid sequence: CASRRQGIGAYEQYF. The chain employs TRBV6-5 and TRBJ2-7; 7 positions agree with TRBD1. The CDR3 is 15 residues long. Germline values: CDR1 MNHEY, CDR2 SVGAGI. Trimming cost V 6 bases and J 2 bases; bases outside gene matches: 10.

The chain has TRBV7-9 and TRBJ2-5, with D maybe TRBD2 (7 bases). Germline CDR1 SEHNR, CDR2 FQNEAQ (reference sequence). There are 15 residues in the CDR3. V lost 6 bases and J 9 bases, leaving 23 bases between the germline ends. CDR3 sequence reads: CASRPSRGHELAQYF. Written as DNA, the CDR3 is TGTGCCAGCAGACCATCGCGGGGGCACGAGCTGGCCCAGTACTTC.

The V gene is TRBV11-3, the J gene TRBJ2-1, with 8 bases matching TRBD2. This CDR3 has 17 residues. Trimming at V came to 0 bases and at J to 2 bases, leaving 6 bases not matched to a gene. Germline V gives CDR1 SGHNT, CDR2 YENEEA. Here the CDR3 DNA reads TGTGCCAGCAGCTTAGATACTAGCGGCTTCCCCTACAATGAGCAGTTCTTC. Amino acid sequence: CASSLDTSGFPYNEQFF.

The V and J genes are TRBV5-5 and TRBJ2-2; D remains unclear. Germline CDR1 and CDR2: SGHKS and YYEKEE (reference sequence). Trimming took 4 bases from V and 8 from J, leaving 9 bases between them. This CDR3 region has 12 residues. The CDR3 bases are TGTGCCAGCAGCCCCACGGAGGGGGAGCTGTTTTTT. This sequence encodes CASSPTEGELFF. Together with reference TRBV5-5 and TRBJ2-2, the CDR3 gives the full variable domain: DAGVTQSPTHLIKTRGQQVTLRCSPISGHKSVSWYQQVLGQGPQFIFQYYEKEERGRGNFPDRFSARQFPNYSSELNVNALLLGDSALYLCASSPTEGELFFGEGSRLTVL.

The rearrangement uses TRBV5-4 and TRBJ1-1; TRBD1 matches at 7 bases. Germline lookup yields CDR1 SGHNT and CDR2 YYREEE (reference sequence). V gave up 2 bases and J gave up 1 base; unmatched junction bases: 2. The CDR3 has 14 residues. The CDR3 DNA is TGTGCCAGCAGCTTAGGGACAGCGAACACTGAAGCTTTCTTT. Translation: CASSLGTANTEAFF.

V usage is TRBV27 and J usage is TRBJ1-1, with D perhaps TRBD1 (5 bases). The V end was cut by 5 bases, the J end by 0 bases, with 10 bases between. The V gene's germline CDR1 is MNHEY and CDR2 SMNVEV (reference sequence). This CDR3 has 14 amino acids. The CDR3 region has the DNA TGTGCCAGCAGTACAGGCCCCCTGAACACTGAAGCTTTCTTT. Its protein is CASSTGPLNTEAFF.